The 9 T cell receptor beta chains below come from one sample, sequenced in a study of blood T cell repertoires in COVID-19. Data came from immunoSEQ multiplex PCR; TCRdb stores just in-frame clones and leaves some out. The data hold some 200,000 clones, with 70% to 90% observed a single time. The sequencing sample was made of peripheral blood. These receptors originate from a human donor in a cohort sampled during active COVID-19.

This rearrangement joins TRBV11-2 to TRBJ2-2, with 10 bases lining up with TRBD1. The CDR3 runs 16 residues. The V segment lost 5 bases and the J segment 8 bases; nucleotides outside the gene matches: 11. Germline V lookup: CDR1 SGHAT, CDR2 FQNNGV. CDR3 amino acids: CASSPRDRGDGGELFF. DNA for the CDR3: TGTGCCAGCAGCCCCAGGGACAGGGGTGATGGAGGGGAGCTGTTTTTT.

The gene calls are TRBV11-3 and TRBJ2-1; a possible D gene is TRBD1 (6 bases). Germline CDR1 is SGHNT and CDR2 is YENEEA. There are 15 residues in the CDR3. Trimming pared 0 bases from V and 1 base from J, leaving 7 bases between. The CDR3 DNA reads as TGTGCCAGCAGCTTAGAAGGGGGATCCTACAATGAGCAGTTCTTC. This sequence encodes CASSLEGGSYNEQFF.

This clone was seen a single time. This chain connects TRBV19 to TRBJ1-1; no definite D call. Germline V gene lookup returns CDR1 LNHDA and CDR2 SQIVND (reference sequence). V was pared by 5 bases and J by 2 bases, with 9 bases between. CDR3 length: 13 residues. The CDR3 region is CASSGSVNTEAFF. DNA for the CDR3: TGTGCCAGTAGTGGTTCAGTTAACACTGAAGCTTTCTTT.

Many counts were recorded for this clone. The chain couples TRBV4-2 to TRBJ2-1; D possibly corresponds to TRBD2 (5 bases). CDR1 and CDR2 (germline): LGHNA, YNFKEQ. CDR3 size: 17 residues. Trimming took off 4 bases at V and 7 bases at J, with 23 bases between the two ends. CDR3 bases: TGTGCCAGCAGCCCGAGGGAAGCGTGCAGCCCGCTAAATGAGCAGTTCTTC. Its protein is CASSPREACSPLNEQFF.

The CDR3 DNA reads TGTGCCAGCAGCGAAGGACAGAACACCGGGGAGCTGTTTTTT. Translated: CASSEGQNTGELFF. The J gene is TRBJ2-2, the V gene TRBV25-1; tentatively, D is TRBD1 (5 bases). Per the germline V gene, CDR1 is MGHDK and CDR2 is SYGVNS. This CDR3 spans 14 amino acids. Deletions cut 6 bases from V and 1 base from J, with 9 bases between.

This clone was seen only a few times. The chain recombines TRBV5-1 with TRBJ2-1; 11 bases align to TRBD2. V was pared by 0 bases and J by 6 bases, with 2 bases of the junction left unmatched. The CDR3 contains 15 residues. The germline gives CDR1 SGHRS, CDR2 YFSETQ. CDR3 protein: CASSLELAGVNEQFF. The CDR3 coding sequence is TGCGCCAGCAGCTTGGAACTAGCGGGAGTCAATGAGCAGTTCTTC.

J is TRBJ1-1 and V is TRBV9, with 7 bases that match TRBD1. Trimming at V came to 4 bases and at J to 5 bases, leaving 8 bases not matched to a gene. The CDR3 contains 14 residues. Germline V gene data show CDR1 as SGDLS and CDR2 as YYNGEE. This chain's CDR3 is CASSLGGGLTEAFF. CDR3 DNA sequence: TGTGCCAGCAGCTTAGGGGGCGGCTTGACTGAAGCTTTCTTT.

The chain joins TRBV28 to TRBJ2-5; 7 nucleotides align to TRBD1. With 6 bases clipped from V and 4 bases from J, the junction kept 5 bases outside the gene matches. Germline V gene sequence: CDR1 MDHEN, CDR2 SYDVKM. CDR3 size: 13 residues. CDR3 DNA: TGTGCCAGCAGAACTGGGACAGTAGAGACCCAGTACTTC. It codes for CASRTGTVETQYF.

The chain combines TRBV7-8 with TRBJ1-4; weak D call: TRBD1 (6 bases). CDR1 is SGHVS, CDR2 FQNEAQ, per germline. V lost 5 bases to trimming and J lost 1 base, with 11 bases between them. CDR3 length equals 15 residues. The CDR3 is CASSNDRITNEKLFF. The CDR3 DNA follows: TGTGCCAGCAGCAACGACAGGATAACTAATGAAAAACTGTTTTTT.